The entry below gives a single TCR beta chain sequence along with its context. Germline V gives CDR1 SGHAT, CDR2 FQNNGV. The CDR3 runs 15 residues. Trimming stripped 1 base from V and 6 bases from J, with 13 bases between. The data belong to a study of tumor-infiltrating lymphocytes in oesophageal squamous cell carcinoma. Each CDR3 protein gets one entry after TCRdb re-called the PCR reads with MiXCR. Of 12,000 or so distinct CDR3 sequences in the sample, roughly 51% were seen once. The origin of this receptor is a female donor with esophageal squamous cell carcinoma. The chain couples TRBV11-2 to TRBJ2-1, with D maybe TRBD2 (5 bases). Material for sequencing was esophageal tumor tissue. The CDR3 reads CASSLVGVSANEQFF. The CDR3, as DNA: TGTGCCAGCAGCTTAGTCGGGGTTAGCGCCAATGAGCAGTTCTTC.